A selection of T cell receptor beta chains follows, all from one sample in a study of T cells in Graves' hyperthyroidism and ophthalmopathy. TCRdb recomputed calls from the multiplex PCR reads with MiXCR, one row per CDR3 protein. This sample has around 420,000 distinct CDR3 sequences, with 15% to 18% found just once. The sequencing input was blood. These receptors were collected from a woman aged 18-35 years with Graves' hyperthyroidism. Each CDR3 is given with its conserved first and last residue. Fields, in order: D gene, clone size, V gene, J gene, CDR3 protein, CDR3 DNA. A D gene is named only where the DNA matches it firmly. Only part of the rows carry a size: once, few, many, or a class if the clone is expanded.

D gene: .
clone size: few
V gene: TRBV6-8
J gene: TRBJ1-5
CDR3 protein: CASGPAQHF
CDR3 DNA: TGTGCCAGCGGACCGGCCCAGCATTTT

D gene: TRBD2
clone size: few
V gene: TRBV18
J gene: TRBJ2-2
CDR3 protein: CASSPQLADVPGELFF
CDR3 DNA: TGTGCCAGCTCACCACAACTAGCGGACGTCCCCGGGGAGCTGTTTTTT

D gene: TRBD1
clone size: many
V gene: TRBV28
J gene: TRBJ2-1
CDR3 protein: CASSLRDRSYNEQFF
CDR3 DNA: TGTGCCAGCAGCCTTAGGGACAGGTCCTACAATGAGCAGTTCTTC

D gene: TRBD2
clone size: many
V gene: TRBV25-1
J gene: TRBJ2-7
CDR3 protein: CASSVTSGGYEQYF
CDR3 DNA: TGTGCCAGCAGTGTCACTAGCGGGGGCTACGAGCAGTACTTC

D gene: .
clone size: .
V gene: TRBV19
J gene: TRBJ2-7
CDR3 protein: CASSIEAANYEQYF
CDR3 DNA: TGTGCCAGTAGTATAGAGGCAGCCAACTACGAGCAGTACTTC

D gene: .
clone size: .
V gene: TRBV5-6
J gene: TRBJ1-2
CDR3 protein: CASSFGTRGYTF
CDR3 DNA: TGTGCCAGCAGCTTCGGGACCCGTGGCTACACCTTC

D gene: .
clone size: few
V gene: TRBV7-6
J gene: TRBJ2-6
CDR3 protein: CASSQTLAGANVLTF
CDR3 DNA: TGTGCCAGCAGTCAGACACTGGCGGGGGCCAACGTCCTGACTTTC

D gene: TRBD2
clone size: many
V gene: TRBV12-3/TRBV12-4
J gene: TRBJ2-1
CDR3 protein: CASSTGLAGGPSQFF
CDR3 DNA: TGTGCCAGCAGCACGGGACTAGCGGGAGGGCCCTCTCAGTTCTTC

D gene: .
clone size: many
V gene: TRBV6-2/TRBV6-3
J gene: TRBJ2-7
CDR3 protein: CASSYGRVYEQYF
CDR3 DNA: TGTGCCAGCAGTTACGGAAGGGTCTACGAGCAGTACTTC

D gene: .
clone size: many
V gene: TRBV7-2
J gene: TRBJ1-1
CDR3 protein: CASSLVSGQSAEAFF
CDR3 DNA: TGTGCCAGCAGCTTAGTGTCTGGACAGAGCGCTGAAGCTTTCTTT